This paragraph reports one TCR beta chain. This sample is part of a study of OX40 agonist ivuxolimab in advanced cancers. Study context: People in dose escalation had one of these cancers: hepatocellular carcinoma, melanoma, renal cell or head and neck cancer. Of the patients, three showed partial responses, one with hepatocellular carcinoma and two with cutaneous melanoma.

At baseline, cycle 4 day 1, and cycle 7 day 1, blood was sampled. The CDR3 loop spans 14 amino acids. The germline gives CDR1 MNHEY, CDR2 SMNVEV (reference sequence). V was cut by 3 bases and J by 3 bases, with 9 bases left in between. Produced via immunoSEQ multiplex PCR; TCRdb's table is partial and in-frame only. The sample records about 45,000 clones, approximately 91% being singletons. This clonotype was sampled from an adult with an advanced solid tumor such as melanoma, head and neck, liver or kidney cancer. V is TRBV27 and J is TRBJ1-5; D ambiguous. The input for sequencing was CD4+ or CD8+ T cells sorted from blood, taken in a trial of the OX40 agonist ivuxolimab. Written as DNA, the CDR3 is TGTGCCAGCAGTTTGAGAGGGTCCAATCAGCCCCAGCATTTT. Amino acid sequence: CASSLRGSNQPQHF.